This is a list of T cell receptor beta chains from one sample in a study of Tregs in tolerant kidney transplant recipients. TCRdb's table, derived via immunoSEQ multiplex PCR, lists solely in-frame clones and lacks some. The sample has nearly 15,000 clones, about 82% seen once. Sequenced material: Tregs from blood, taken before the transplant. The receptor source for this set is a human donor who received a combined kidney and bone marrow transplant. Each CDR3 is given with its conserved first and last residue. The D gene is left open where the match is weak. Some rows have no size entry. The others give once, few or many, or a class for an expanded clone.

J gene	clone size	D gene	V gene	CDR3 DNA	CDR3 protein
TRBJ2-7	-	TRBD1	TRBV5-6	TGTGCCAGCAGCCCCGGACAGGGCTGGGGCGAGCAGTACTTC	CASSPGQGWGEQYF
TRBJ1-1	few	-	TRBV6-6	TGTGCCAGCAGTTACTCGACGGGGGGCCACACTGAAGCTTTCTTT	CASSYSTGGHTEAFF
TRBJ2-3	-	TRBD2	TRBV5-4	TGTGCCAGCAGCCGTGGGAGGGTGGGGACAGATACGCAGTATTTT	CASSRGRVGTDTQYF
TRBJ1-2	-	-	TRBV19	TGTGCCAGTAGTATACAGGGGTATGGCTACACCTTC	CASSIQGYGYTF
TRBJ1-1	few	TRBD1	TRBV15	TGTGCCACCACCCCGGGACAGGGAAGGGTCAGGAACACTGAAGCTTTCTTT	CATTPGQGRVRNTEAFF
TRBJ2-2	-	TRBD1	TRBV19	TGTGCCAGTAGGGACAGGGGGAACACCGGGGAGCTGTTTTTT	CASRDRGNTGELFF
TRBJ1-3	-	-	TRBV6-1	TGTGCCAGCAGTGAGGGGGGGAAGGGAAACACCATATATTTT	CASSEGGKGNTIYF
TRBJ2-3	-	TRBD2	TRBV2	TGTGCCAGCAGTGAAAGGTCGGCTAGCGGGTACGCAGATACGCAGTATTTT	CASSERSASGYADTQYF
TRBJ1-1	-	-	TRBV20-1	TGCAGTGCCCTCGGGAACACTGAAGCTTTCTTT	CSALGNTEAFF
TRBJ1-2	-	TRBD1	TRBV5-4	TGTGCCAGCAGCTTGGCCAGACAGGGGGCTGCCGGCTACACCTTC	CASSLARQGAAGYTF
TRBJ2-7	-	TRBD1	TRBV18	TGTGCCAGCTCACCACCGACCGAAAGGGGACAGGGAGGCGAGCAGTACTTC	CASSPPTERGQGGEQYF
TRBJ1-6	-	-	TRBV5-1	TGCGCCAGCAGCTTGGGGGGGGACGTGCCCCTCCACTTT	CASSLGGDVPLHF
TRBJ1-6	-	-	TRBV19	TGTGCCAGTAGTATAGAAGGGGCCAATTCACCCCTCCACTTT	CASSIEGANSPLHF
TRBJ2-5	once	TRBD2	TRBV5-5	TGTGCCAGCAGCCGGACTAGCGGGAGCCAAGAGACCCAGTACTTC	CASSRTSGSQETQYF
TRBJ1-2	-	-	TRBV5-1	TGCGCCAGCAGCTTGTCGTCTAACTATGGCTACACCTTC	CASSLSSNYGYTF
TRBJ1-2	-	-	TRBV10-3	TGTGCCATCAGACCCCAGGGTAACTATGGCTACACCTTC	CAIRPQGNYGYTF
TRBJ2-5	once	-	TRBV5-1	TGCGCCAGCAGCTTTGGCAGGCCCCAAGAGACCCAGTACTTC	CASSFGRPQETQYF
TRBJ2-1	-	TRBD2	TRBV4-3	TGCGCCAGCAGCCAAGTCCCAGCGGGAGCCTCCTACAATGAGCAGTTCTTC	CASSQVPAGASYNEQFF
TRBJ1-2	-	TRBD1	TRBV5-1	TGCGCCAGCAGCCCAACTGCGGGACAGGGCGTCGGGAACTATGGCTACACCTTC	CASSPTAGQGVGNYGYTF
TRBJ1-3	few	TRBD1	TRBV7-9	TGTGCCAGCAGCGCACCGGGACAGGGGTCCTCTGGAAACACCATATATTTT	CASSAPGQGSSGNTIYF
TRBJ1-5	few	-	TRBV5-5	TGTGCCAGCAGCGGAGGGCAGGGTAGCAATCAGCCCCAGCATTTT	CASSGGQGSNQPQHF
TRBJ2-7	few	TRBD1	TRBV5-1	TGCGCCAGCAGCCGGACAGGGGTGTCCTACGAGCAGTACTTC	CASSRTGVSYEQYF
TRBJ1-1	few	TRBD1	TRBV7-9	TGTGCCAGCAGCTTGTCAGGGGGCACTGAAGCTTTCTTT	CASSLSGGTEAFF
TRBJ2-2	once	TRBD1	TRBV29-1	TGCAGCGGGAGAATACAGGGGACCGGGGAGCTGTTTTTT	CSGRIQGTGELFF
TRBJ2-3	medium-sized	TRBD1	TRBV19	TGTGCCAGTAGCCCCCTGAGGGGGCAGAAAGATACGCAGTATTTT	CASSPLRGQKDTQYF
TRBJ1-1	once	-	TRBV7-9	TGTGCCAGCAGCCCCGGCAGGGTGATGAACACTGAAGCTTTCTTT	CASSPGRVMNTEAFF
TRBJ2-7	-	-	TRBV5-1	TGCGCCAGCAGTCTCGGGATGGCGGTCTACGAGCAGTACTTC	CASSLGMAVYEQYF
TRBJ1-1	-	TRBD1	TRBV29-1	TGCAGCGTTGAAATACAGGGGGCTATGAACACTGAAGCTTTCTTT	CSVEIQGAMNTEAFF
TRBJ1-2	once	-	TRBV5-1	TGCGCCAGCAGCTTTTGGGGGCAGGACAGTGGCTACACCTTC	CASSFWGQDSGYTF
TRBJ2-2	few	-	TRBV7-2	TGTGCCAGCAGCTCTCGTTACACCGGGGAGCTGTTTTTT	CASSSRYTGELFF
TRBJ2-7	-	TRBD1	TRBV28	TGTGCCAGCAGTTTCTCCGGGACAGGGTCCTACGAGCAGTACTTC	CASSFSGTGSYEQYF
TRBJ1-1	-	-	TRBV1	TGCACCAGCAGCCAAGAAGGCAGGGGGGAGACTGAAGCTTTCTTT	CTSSQEGRGETEAFF
TRBJ2-5	-	TRBD1	TRBV5-4	TGTGCCAGCAGCTTAGGACAGGGGCGTAAAGAGACCCAGTACTTC	CASSLGQGRKETQYF
TRBJ1-4	-	-	TRBV11-2	TGTGCCAGCAGCACGGGGTTGGGAGCTAATGAAAAACTGTTTTTT	CASSTGLGANEKLFF
TRBJ1-6	-	-	TRBV5-5	TGTGCCAGCAGTGAGGCCGTCTCACCCCTCCACTTT	CASSEAVSPLHF
TRBJ2-3	few	TRBD1	TRBV7-6	TGTGCCAGCAGCCCTCACTTCGGACAGGGGACAGATACGCAGTATTTT	CASSPHFGQGTDTQYF
TRBJ1-2	-	TRBD1	TRBV6-5	TGTGCCAGCAGTTACAAAGACAGGGTCGGAGGCTACACCTTC	CASSYKDRVGGYTF
TRBJ2-3	-	-	TRBV5-1	TGCGCCAGCAGCTTGGGGACAGTCCCTAGCACAGATACGCAGTATTTT	CASSLGTVPSTDTQYF
TRBJ1-5	-	TRBD1	TRBV2	TGTGCCAGCAGAGGTTCGGGACAGGGGCCAAGTCAGCCCCAGCATTTT	CASRGSGQGPSQPQHF
TRBJ2-7	-	-	TRBV6-1	TGTGCCAGCGAACAGGAGAAGACCTTTTACGAGCAGTACTTC	CASEQEKTFYEQYF
TRBJ2-3	-	-	TRBV27	TGTGCCAGCAGTCCCGAAATAACATTGACAGATACGCAGTATTTT	CASSPEITLTDTQYF
TRBJ2-1	-	-	TRBV30	TGTGCCTGGAGTGGAGGACAGAAGAACTTCTATGAGCAGTTCTTC	CAWSGGQKNFYEQFF
TRBJ2-7	few	TRBD1	TRBV5-1	TGCGCCAGCAGCTTGGACGCCACAGGGGCAGGCGAGCAGTACTTC	CASSLDATGAGEQYF
TRBJ2-3	-	-	TRBV9	TGTGCCAGCAGCGTAGGTATTAGTGGCACAGATACGCAGTATTTT	CASSVGISGTDTQYF
TRBJ2-1	few	TRBD2	TRBV5-4	TGTGCCAGCAGCTTGGTTTTAGCGGGGGCCAGTGAGCAGTTCTTC	CASSLVLAGASEQFF
TRBJ1-6	-	TRBD1	TRBV4-1	TGCGCCAGCAGCCAAGCGGGACAGGGGGTTATCGGGTCACCCCTCCACTTT	CASSQAGQGVIGSPLHF
TRBJ2-3	-	-	TRBV7-9	TGTGCCAGCAGCTTAGGAGGAAGCGCTTCCACAGATACGCAGTATTTT	CASSLGGSASTDTQYF
TRBJ2-1	-	TRBD2	TRBV5-1	TGCGCCAGCAGCTTGGCCCCTAGCGGGGGCCGCTCCTACAATGAGCAGTTCTTC	CASSLAPSGGRSYNEQFF
TRBJ2-5	-	TRBD2	TRBV2	TGTGCCAGCAGCGACTCCTCGGGACTAGGCATAGAGACCCAGTACTTC	CASSDSSGLGIETQYF